These 12 T cell receptor beta chains came from one sample sequenced in a study of response to subunit inactivated influenza vaccine. TCRdb fed the RT-PCR reads into MiXCR, producing one record per CDR3 protein. The sample holds over 800,000 distinct CDR3 sequences; over 20% are singletons and the top ten take more than 8.5%. Sequencing used PBMCs from blood, obtained more than 4 days after vaccination. The origin of the receptors is a man aged 50 to 60 who received an inactivated influenza vaccine.

The chain recombines TRBV7-8 with TRBJ2-1; 8 nucleotides agree with TRBD2. Germline values: CDR1 SGHVS, CDR2 FQNEAQ. CDR3 size: 14 residues. With 3 bases clipped from V and 7 bases from J, the junction kept 5 bases outside the gene matches. The CDR3 loop reads CASSFGTRSNEQFF. As DNA, the CDR3 is TGTGCCAGCAGCTTTGGGACTAGGAGTAATGAGCAGTTCTTC.

There are a few counts of this clonotype. V and J are TRBV5-1 and TRBJ2-7; D is undetermined. Between the trimmed V and J ends, which lost 3 bases and 7 bases, there was a span of 17 bases. The CDR3 length is 14 residues. Germline V gene sequence: CDR1 SGHRS, CDR2 YFSETQ. The CDR3 DNA follows: TGCGCCAGCAGCTCACCGACCAGGCATGGTGAGCAGTACTTC. Translating it yields CASSSPTRHGEQYF.

This clonotype has ten or more counts. V is TRBV12-3 or TRBV12-4 and J is TRBJ2-7, with 13 bases aligning to TRBD2. This CDR3 has 15 residues. Trimming cost V 5 bases and J 7 bases; bases outside gene matches: 8. The CDR3 nucleotides read TGTGCCAGCAGTCCAACTAGCGGGAGGGGTCTGGAGCAGTACTTC. Its protein product is CASSPTSGRGLEQYF.

This clonotype was seen a handful of times. The gene calls are TRBV10-3 and TRBJ2-5; no definite D call. The CDR3 has 14 amino acids. From germline, CDR1 is ENHRY and CDR2 SYGVKD. The V gene lost 0 bases and the J gene lost 3 bases, with 8 bases spanning the gap. CDR3 protein: CAISESKKKETQYF. CDR3 in DNA: TGTGCCATCAGTGAGTCGAAGAAAAAAGAGACCCAGTACTTC.

The rearrangement uses TRBV20-1 and TRBJ2-5; 9 nucleotides line up with TRBD2. The length of the CDR3 is 15 residues. Germline CDR1 is DFQATT and CDR2 is SNEGSKA (reference sequence). J lost 2 bases, V lost 3 bases, and 7 bases had no gene match. CDR3 loop: CSASIGSGRQETQYF. CDR3 nucleotide sequence: TGCAGTGCTAGCATAGGGAGCGGGAGGCAAGAGACCCAGTACTTC.

The chain is built from TRBV3-1 and TRBJ2-7, with D hard to call. The length of the CDR3 is 12 residues. V lost 4 bases and J lost 3, with 7 bases in between. CDR1 is LGHDT and CDR2 is YNNKEL in the germline V gene (reference sequence). The chain's CDR3 is CASSRGIYEQYF. The CDR3 DNA reads as TGTGCCAGCAGCCGTGGAATCTACGAGCAGTACTTC.

The genes are TRBV4-1 and TRBJ2-6; the match to TRBD1 covers 7 bases. This CDR3 is built from 15 residues. In germline, CDR1 is MGHRA, CDR2 YSYEKL. V shed 3 bases, J shed 4 bases, and the junction held 3 bases outside the gene matches. Here the CDR3 reads CASSHGTAGANVLTF. The CDR3, as DNA: TGCGCCAGCAGCCATGGGACAGCGGGGGCCAACGTCCTGACTTTC.

The V gene is TRBV24-1, the J gene TRBJ1-1; D is uncertain. This CDR3 has 12 residues. V was pared by 12 bases and J by 3 bases, with 13 bases between. Germline CDR1 reads KGHDR; CDR2 reads SFDVKD. As DNA, the CDR3 is TGTGCCGCCAAGAGAAGGGACACTGAAGCTTTCTTT. Protein: CAAKRRDTEAFF.

CDR3 DNA: TGTGCCAGCAGCTTAATGGTAGCGAGCACAGATACGCAGTATTTT. Protein product: CASSLMVASTDTQYF. The genes are TRBV7-2 and TRBJ2-3, with D tentatively TRBD2 (5 bases). In germline, CDR1 is SGHTA, CDR2 FQGNSA. This CDR3 contains 15 residues. With 2 bases removed from V and 0 bases from J, the gap between germline ends came to 9 bases.

V usage is TRBV5-1 and J usage is TRBJ1-1; D not resolved. The CDR3 runs 16 residues. CDR1 is SGHRS, CDR2 YFSETQ, per germline. V lost 2 bases and J lost 0, with 14 bases in between. CDR3 in DNA: TGCGCCAGCAGCTTAGTTCCGGGAACCATGAACACTGAAGCTTTCTTT. Translation gives CASSLVPGTMNTEAFF.

The CDR3 reads CASSRRLAGEGSTDTQYF. In DNA, the CDR3 is TGTGCCAGCAGCCGCAGACTAGCGGGGGAGGGTAGCACAGATACGCAGTATTTT. The chain is built from TRBV4-2 and TRBJ2-3; 12 bases agree with TRBD2. The CDR3 is made up of 18 amino acids. Germline-derived CDR1 and CDR2 are LGHNA and YNFKEQ. The V segment lost 4 bases and the J segment 0 bases; nucleotides outside the gene matches: 8.

This clonotype was picked up many times. The chain links TRBV27 to TRBJ1-1; tentatively, D is TRBD1 (5 bases). The CDR3 is 12 residues long. Germline assignment: CDR1 MNHEY and CDR2 SMNVEV (reference sequence). V lost 6 bases and J 1 base, leaving 6 bases between the germline ends. The CDR3 sequence: CASRTANTEAFF. DNA of the CDR3: TGTGCCAGCAGGACAGCGAACACTGAAGCTTTCTTT.